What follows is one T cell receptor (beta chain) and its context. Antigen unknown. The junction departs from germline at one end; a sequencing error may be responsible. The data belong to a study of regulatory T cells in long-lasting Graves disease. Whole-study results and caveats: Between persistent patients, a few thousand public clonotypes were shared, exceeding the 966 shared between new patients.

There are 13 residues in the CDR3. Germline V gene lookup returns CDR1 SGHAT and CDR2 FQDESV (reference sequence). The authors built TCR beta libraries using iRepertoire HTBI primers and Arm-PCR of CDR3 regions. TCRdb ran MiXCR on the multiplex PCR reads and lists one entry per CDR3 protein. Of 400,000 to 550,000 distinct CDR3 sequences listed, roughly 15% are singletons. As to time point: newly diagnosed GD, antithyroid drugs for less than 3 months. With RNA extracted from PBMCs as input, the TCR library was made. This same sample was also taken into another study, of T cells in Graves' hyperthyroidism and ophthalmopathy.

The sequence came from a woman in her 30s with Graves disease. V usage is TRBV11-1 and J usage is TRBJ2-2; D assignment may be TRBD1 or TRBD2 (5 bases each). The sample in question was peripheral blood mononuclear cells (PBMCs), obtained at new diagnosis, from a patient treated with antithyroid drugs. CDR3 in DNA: TGTGCCAGCAGCTTACAAGGGGCCGGGGAGCGGTTTTTT. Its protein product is CASSLQGAGERFF.